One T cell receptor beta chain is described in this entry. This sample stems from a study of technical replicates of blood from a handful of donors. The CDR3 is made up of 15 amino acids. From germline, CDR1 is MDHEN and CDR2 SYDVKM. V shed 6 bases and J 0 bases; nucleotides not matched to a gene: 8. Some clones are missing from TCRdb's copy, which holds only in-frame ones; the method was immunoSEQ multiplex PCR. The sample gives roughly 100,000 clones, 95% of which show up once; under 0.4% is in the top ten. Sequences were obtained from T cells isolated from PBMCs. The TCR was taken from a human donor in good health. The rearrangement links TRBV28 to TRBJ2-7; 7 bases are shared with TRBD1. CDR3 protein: CASRQTGPFSYEQYF. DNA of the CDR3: TGTGCCAGCAGGCAGACAGGGCCTTTCTCCTACGAGCAGTACTTC.